Listed here are 3 T cell receptor beta chains from one sample, sequenced in a study of blood T cell repertoires in COVID-19. The data were produced by immunoSEQ multiplex PCR, yet TCRdb's version contains in-frame clones alone and is incomplete. The sample includes just under 350,000 clones, under 95% of them seen just once. The sequencing sample was made of peripheral blood. Every receptor here comes from a woman under 30 who had recovered from COVID-19.

A single count supports this clone. The chain has TRBV11-2 and TRBJ1-3, with D hard to call. This CDR3 has 16 amino acids. Germline V gene data show CDR1 as SGHAT and CDR2 as FQNNGV. V was clipped by 1 base and J by 4 bases, with 14 bases between them. DNA of the CDR3: TGTGCCAGCAGCTTAGTACCGCGTGCGGGCGGAAACACCATATATTTT. It translates to CASSLVPRAGGNTIYF.

The rearrangement joins TRBV6-2 or TRBV6-3 to TRBJ1-5; 7 bases are shared with TRBD1. The CDR3 consists of 15 residues. The trim removed 5 bases at V and 7 bases at J, leaving 11 bases unmatched. Germline CDR1 MNHEY, CDR2 SVGEGT. As DNA, the CDR3 is TGTGCCAGCAGTGTATACAGGGGACTCGGACAGCCCCAGCATTTT. It codes for CASSVYRGLGQPQHF.

In its sample, this clone was seen once. J is TRBJ2-3 and V is TRBV6-2 or TRBV6-3, with D possibly TRBD2 on 5 matching bases. This CDR3 comprises 15 residues. The germline gives CDR1 MNHEY, CDR2 SVGEGT. The V and J ends lost 1 base and 5 bases respectively, with 13 bases between them. The CDR3 region has the DNA TGTGCCAGCAGTTACTGGCGGACCCGGGGAGATACGCAGTATTTT. Its protein product is CASSYWRTRGDTQYF.